This is a list of T cell receptor beta chains from one sample in a study of T cells in Graves' hyperthyroidism and ophthalmopathy. One entry per CDR3 protein results from TCRdb running MiXCR on the multiplex PCR reads. The table shows 250,000 to 350,000 distinct CDR3 sequences, with over 15% occurring only once. The specimen was blood. These receptors were collected from a woman aged 60-75 years with Graves' ophthalmopathy. Each CDR3 is given with its conserved first and last residue. D genes are given only for firm matches. Where a row states a size, it is once, few, many or the class of an expanded clone; other rows omit it.

>TRBJ2-7|TRBV7-9|many|NA
TGTGCCAGCAGCTTACCAGGAATAGGGGAGCAGTACTTC
CASSLPGIGEQYF
>TRBJ2-7|TRBV29-1|few|NA
TGCAGCTGCACCAAGGACTCCTACGAGCAGTACTTC
CSCTKDSYEQYF
>TRBJ1-2|TRBV6-1|many|NA
TGTGCCAGCATCACACTGAACGGGGAGTTTGGCTACACCTTC
CASITLNGEFGYTF
>TRBJ1-1|TRBV5-1|many|NA
TGCGCCAGCAGCGTAGACAGTAACACTGAAGCTTTCTTT
CASSVDSNTEAFF
>TRBJ2-7|TRBV5-1|many|TRBD1
TGCGCCAGCACCCCTGGGACAGTATACTCCTACGAGCAGTACTTC
CASTPGTVYSYEQYF
>TRBJ1-2|TRBV5-6|few|TRBD1
TGTGCCAGCAGCCTTCACAGGGGGCCCTATGGCTACACCTTC
CASSLHRGPYGYTF
>TRBJ2-1|TRBV4-3|NA|NA
TGCGCCAGCAGCCAAGGGGCCTTTTCCTACAATGAGCAGTTCTTC
CASSQGAFSYNEQFF
>TRBJ1-4|TRBV6-5|NA|NA
TGTGCCAGCAGTTACATGGGGGGCGGTGAAAAACTGTTTTTT
CASSYMGGGEKLFF
>TRBJ1-2|TRBV10-2|many|NA
TGCGCCAGCAGTCTACAGGGAAACTATGGCTACACCTTC
CASSLQGNYGYTF
>TRBJ2-1|TRBV5-4|few|TRBD1
TGTGCCAGCAGCCTCGACAGGGAAGCGTCCTACAATGAGCAGTTCTTC
CASSLDREASYNEQFF
>TRBJ2-1|TRBV19|few|TRBD2
TGTGCCAGTAGTATAGGCCCAAAGACTAGCGGGAGGGCCGTTAATGAGCAGTTCTTC
CASSIGPKTSGRAVNEQFF
>TRBJ1-1|TRBV6-5|many|NA
TGTGCCAGCAGTTACTCAATTGGCGTGAACACTGAAGCTTTCTTT
CASSYSIGVNTEAFF
>TRBJ2-2|TRBV2|many|NA
TGTGCCAGCAGTGACACCCACACCGGGGAGCTGTTTTTT
CASSDTHTGELFF
>TRBJ1-2|TRBV20-1|few|TRBD1
TGCAGTGCTAGAGTCGAGACAGGGGTCGGCTACACCTTC
CSARVETGVGYTF
>TRBJ2-2|TRBV12-3/TRBV12-4|many|NA
TGTGCCAGCAGTTTAGGGAGGGCTCGGGGCACCGGGGAGCTGTTTTTT
CASSLGRARGTGELFF
>TRBJ2-2|TRBV28|NA|NA
TGTGCCAGCAGATCGGGGGAGCTGTTTTTT
CASRSGELFF
>TRBJ2-7|TRBV3-1|many|NA
TGTGCCAGCAGCCAAGAGGCCAGGGCAAAGCAGTACTTC
CASSQEARAKQYF
>TRBJ1-1|TRBV5-1|many|NA
TGCGCCAGCAGCTTGAGCACGAGGACTGAAGCTTTCTTT
CASSLSTRTEAFF
>TRBJ1-6|TRBV4-1|NA|NA
TGCGCCAGCAGCACCGGGACGGGGGAATTCACCCTCCACTTT
CASSTGTGEFTLHF
>TRBJ2-5|TRBV5-1|many|NA
TGCGCCAGCAGCACCAGTCCCGAAGAGACCCAGTACTTC
CASSTSPEETQYF
>TRBJ2-1|TRBV20-1|NA|TRBD2
TGCAGTGCTACCCGCCTAGCGGAGACTCGGTCCTACAATGAGCAGTTCTTC
CSATRLAETRSYNEQFF
>TRBJ1-5|TRBV18|many|NA
TGTGCCAGCTCACCCTCAGGGGTAAGCAATCAGCCCCAGCATTTT
CASSPSGVSNQPQHF
>TRBJ2-6|TRBV5-4|once|NA
TGTGCCAGCAGCTTGTTATCGGTTGGGGCCGGGGCCAACGTCCTGACTTTC
CASSLLSVGAGANVLTF
>TRBJ1-5|TRBV10-2|NA|TRBD1
TGCGCCAGCAGTGAGTCAGGGACAGGGAGCCAGCCCCAGCATTTT
CASSESGTGSQPQHF
>TRBJ1-1|TRBV5-1|many|NA
TGCGCCAGCAAAGGGGGGGGGCGCATGAACACTGAAGCTTTCTTT
CASKGGGRMNTEAFF
>TRBJ2-3|TRBV7-2|many|NA
TGTGCCAGCACCCTAACTTGGAGCCGGACAGATACGCAGTATTTT
CASTLTWSRTDTQYF
>TRBJ1-2|TRBV29-1|NA|TRBD1
TGCAGCGTTGGGGACAGCACTTATGGCTACACCTTC
CSVGDSTYGYTF
>TRBJ2-2|TRBV5-1|NA|NA
TGCGCCAGCGGCTTGGTGGCAGCGAACACCGGGGAGCTGTTTTTT
CASGLVAANTGELFF
>TRBJ2-2|TRBV20-1|many|TRBD2
TGCAGTGCTAGACCCCCGACTAGCGGCTACACCGGGGAGCTGTTTTTT
CSARPPTSGYTGELFF